The rows below give T cell receptor beta chains drawn from one sample of a study of T cell changes during pregnancy in multiple sclerosis. TCRdb keeps only in-frame clones here, not all; method: immunoSEQ multiplex PCR. Among around 50,000 clones, about 86% were seen once, and the ten largest hold roughly 5.2%. The specimen was peripheral blood from another person, used as feeder cells. The origin of the receptors is a human donor whose cells served as feeder cells for cultures in a pregnancy study. Both conserved end residues are part of each CDR3. A D gene is named only where the DNA matches it firmly. Clone size, where shown, is once, few, many, or a class for clones that have expanded.

>TRBV5-1|.|TRBJ2-1|TRBD1
TGCGCCAGCAGCTCGGGGGACAGGGGGACCCTTCTAAATGAGCAGTTCTTC
CASSSGDRGTLLNEQFF
>TRBV11-3|.|TRBJ2-5|.
TGTGCCAGCAGCTTAGATGGCTTGGAGACCCAGTACTTC
CASSLDGLETQYF
>TRBV6-1|once|TRBJ1-2|.
TGTGCCAGCAGGACGGAGACAGCCTATGGCTACACCTTC
CASRTETAYGYTF
>TRBV29-1|.|TRBJ2-2|TRBD1
TGCAGCGCCCGAGAGGGGGCAGGAAACACCGGGGAGCTGTTTTTT
CSAREGAGNTGELFF
>TRBV7-8|few|TRBJ1-1|.
TGTGCCAGCAGCTTACGGGCCCCGAACACTGAAGCTTTCTTT
CASSLRAPNTEAFF
>TRBV4-3|.|TRBJ2-2|.
TGCGCCAGCAGCTTTCGAACAGGGTGGGCCGGGGAGCTGTTTTTT
CASSFRTGWAGELFF
>TRBV13|.|TRBJ1-1|.
TGTGCCAGCAGCTTTTCCCCCCCGGGAGGGAACACTGAAGCTTTCTTT
CASSFSPPGGNTEAFF
>TRBV14|.|TRBJ1-2|.
TGTGCCAGCAGCTCCGGGGGACGTGGCTACACCTTC
CASSSGGRGYTF
>TRBV7-2|.|TRBJ2-3|TRBD2
TGTGCCAGCAGCCGGGGCCCCAGCGGGAGGGGCGCAGATACGCAGTATTTT
CASSRGPSGRGADTQYF
>TRBV4-3|.|TRBJ1-3|.
TGCGCCAGCAGCCTCGAGTTCGGCAGCAGCTCTGGAAACACCATATATTTT
CASSLEFGSSSGNTIYF
>TRBV4-2|.|TRBJ2-1|TRBD2
TGTGCCAGCAGCCAAGATGAGCGGGGGGGATACAATGAGCAGTTCTTC
CASSQDERGGYNEQFF
>TRBV4-1|.|TRBJ2-7|.
TGCGCCAGCAGCCAAGAAGGTCGAGGAGGCGAGCAGTACTTC
CASSQEGRGGEQYF
>TRBV11-2|.|TRBJ1-4|.
TGTGCCAGCAGCTTCCGGACTGACGAAAAACTGTTTTTT
CASSFRTDEKLFF
>TRBV7-9|.|TRBJ2-7|.
TGTGCCAGCAGCTCAAGGGGGGCAGGGGGTGAGCAGTACTTC
CASSSRGAGGEQYF
>TRBV5-1|.|TRBJ1-4|.
TGCGCCAGCAGCTCTAATATCGCAACTAATGAAAAACTGTTTTTT
CASSSNIATNEKLFF
>TRBV6-1|.|TRBJ1-5|.
TGTGCCAGCAGGCAGACGCGGTTCGGCAATCAGCCCCAGCATTTT
CASRQTRFGNQPQHF
>TRBV29-1|.|TRBJ1-1|.
TGCAGCGTCCTGACAGGTTCGAACACTGAAGCTTTCTTT
CSVLTGSNTEAFF
>TRBV30|once|TRBJ1-3|TRBD1
TGTGCCTGTTCGACAGGGGGCTTTGGTGGAAACACCATATATTTT
CACSTGGFGGNTIYF
>TRBV6-6|.|TRBJ2-3|TRBD1
TGTGCCAGCAGTTACTCTAGACAGGGGGTGACAGATACGCAGTATTTT
CASSYSRQGVTDTQYF
>TRBV18|.|TRBJ1-5|TRBD1
TGTGCCAGCTCACTTTTCGGAGGGGGCGCCGGTCAGCCCCAGCATTTT
CASSLFGGGAGQPQHF
>TRBV5-1|few|TRBJ1-1|.
TGCGCCAGCAGCCCCCACGGGTCCACTGAAGCTTTCTTT
CASSPHGSTEAFF
>TRBV6-1|few|TRBJ2-1|TRBD2
TGTGCCAGCAGTGAAAGGGTCGGACTAGCGGGATTGGAGAGCTCCTACAATGAGCAGTTCTTC
CASSERVGLAGLESSYNEQFF
>TRBV19|large|TRBJ1-1|.
TGTGCCAGTAGTACCCCCGAGGGGCGCGAGACTGAAGCTTTCTTT
CASSTPEGRETEAFF
>TRBV28|.|TRBJ1-1|.
TGTGCCAGCAGTCCATTAGACAGATTGAACACTGAAGCTTTCTTT
CASSPLDRLNTEAFF
>TRBV28|.|TRBJ1-5|.
TGTGCCACCAAAGATCCAAGGAGATATCAGCCCCAGCATTTT
CATKDPRRYQPQHF
>TRBV9|.|TRBJ1-3|.
TGTGCCAGCAGCGTAAGAGCACAAGCTGGAAACACCATATATTTT
CASSVRAQAGNTIYF
>TRBV5-1|.|TRBJ1-4|.
TGCGCCAGCAGCTCAATGGGGGGAACTAATGAAAAACTGTTTTTT
CASSSMGGTNEKLFF
>TRBV2|once|TRBJ2-3|.
TGTGCCAGCAGTGAAACAGGAGCTACTGATACGCAGTATTTT
CASSETGATDTQYF
>TRBV5-6|.|TRBJ1-6|.
TGTGCCAGCAGCTTGGTCCGAAATAATTCACCCCTCCACTTT
CASSLVRNNSPLHF
>TRBV11-3|.|TRBJ2-4|.
TGTGCCAGCAGCTTAGATTCGGGGGACAAAAACATTCAGTACTTC
CASSLDSGDKNIQYF
>TRBV11-3|.|TRBJ2-5|TRBD1
TGTGCCAGCAGCTACGACAGGGACGAGACCCAGTACTTC
CASSYDRDETQYF
>TRBV10-3|.|TRBJ2-5|.
TGTGCCATCCAGGCGGATCAAGAGACCCAGTACTTC
CAIQADQETQYF